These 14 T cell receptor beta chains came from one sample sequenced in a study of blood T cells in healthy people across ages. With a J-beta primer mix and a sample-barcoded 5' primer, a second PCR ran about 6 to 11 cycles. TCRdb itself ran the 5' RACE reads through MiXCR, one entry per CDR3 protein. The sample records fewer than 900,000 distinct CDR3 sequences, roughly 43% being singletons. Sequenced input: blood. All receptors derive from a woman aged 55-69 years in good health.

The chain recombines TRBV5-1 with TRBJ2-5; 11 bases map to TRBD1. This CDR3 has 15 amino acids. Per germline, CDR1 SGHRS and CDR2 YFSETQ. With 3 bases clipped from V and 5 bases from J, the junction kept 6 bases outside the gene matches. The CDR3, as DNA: TGCGCCAGCAGCTGGACGGGACAGGGGGTCGAGACCCAGTACTTC. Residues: CASSWTGQGVETQYF.

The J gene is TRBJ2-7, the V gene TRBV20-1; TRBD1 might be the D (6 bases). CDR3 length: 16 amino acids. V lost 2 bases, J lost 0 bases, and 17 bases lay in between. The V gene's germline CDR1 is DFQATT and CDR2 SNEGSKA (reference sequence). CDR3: CSARMGNSRGSYEQYF. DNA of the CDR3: TGCAGTGCTAGAATGGGTAACTCCAGGGGCTCCTACGAGCAGTACTTC.

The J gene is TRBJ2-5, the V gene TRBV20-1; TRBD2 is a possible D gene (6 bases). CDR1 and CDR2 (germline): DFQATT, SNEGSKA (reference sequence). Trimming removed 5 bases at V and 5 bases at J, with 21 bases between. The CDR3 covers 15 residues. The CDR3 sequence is CSADSGLTVGETQYF. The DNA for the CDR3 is TGCAGTGCTGACTCGGGACTCACGGTGGGGGAGACCCAGTACTTC.

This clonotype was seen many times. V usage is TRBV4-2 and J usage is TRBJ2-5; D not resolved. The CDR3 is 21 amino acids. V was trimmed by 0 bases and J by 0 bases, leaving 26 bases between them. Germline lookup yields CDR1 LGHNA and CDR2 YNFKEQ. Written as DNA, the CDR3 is TGTGCCAGCAGCCAAGAAACCCCTGCTTTGGGTTTGATACAGTACCAAGAGACCCAGTACTTC. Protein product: CASSQETPALGLIQYQETQYF.

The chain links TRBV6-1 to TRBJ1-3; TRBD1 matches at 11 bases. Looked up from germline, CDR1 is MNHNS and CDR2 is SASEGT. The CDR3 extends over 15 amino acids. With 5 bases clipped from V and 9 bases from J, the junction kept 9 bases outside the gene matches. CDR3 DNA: TGTGCCAGCAGTCCAGGACAGGGGGCGACGGGCACCATATATTTT. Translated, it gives CASSPGQGATGTIYF.

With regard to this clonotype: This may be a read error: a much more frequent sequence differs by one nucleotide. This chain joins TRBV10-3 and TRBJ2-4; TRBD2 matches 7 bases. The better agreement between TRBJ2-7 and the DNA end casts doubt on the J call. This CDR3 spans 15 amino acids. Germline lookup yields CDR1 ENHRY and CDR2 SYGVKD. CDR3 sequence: CAIIDREGHSYEQYF. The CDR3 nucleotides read TGTGCCATCATTGATAGGGAGGGGCACTCCTACGAGCAGTACTTC.

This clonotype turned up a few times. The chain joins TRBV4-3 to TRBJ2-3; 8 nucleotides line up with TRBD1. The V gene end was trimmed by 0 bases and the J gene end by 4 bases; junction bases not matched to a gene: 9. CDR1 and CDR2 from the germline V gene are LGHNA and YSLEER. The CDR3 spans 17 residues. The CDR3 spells CASSQDLGQVFPDTQYF. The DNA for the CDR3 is TGCGCCAGCAGCCAAGATCTGGGACAGGTTTTCCCAGATACGCAGTATTTT.

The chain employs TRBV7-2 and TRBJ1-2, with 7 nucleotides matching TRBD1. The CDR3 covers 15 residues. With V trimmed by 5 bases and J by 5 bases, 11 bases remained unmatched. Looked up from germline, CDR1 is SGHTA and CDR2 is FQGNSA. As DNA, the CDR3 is TGTGCCAGCAGCCCCCCAAAAGGGGGCCGGTATGGCTACACCTTC. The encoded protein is CASSPPKGGRYGYTF.

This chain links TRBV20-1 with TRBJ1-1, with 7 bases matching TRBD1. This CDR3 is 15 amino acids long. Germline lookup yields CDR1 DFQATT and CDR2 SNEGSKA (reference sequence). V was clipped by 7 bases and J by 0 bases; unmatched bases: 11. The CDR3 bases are TGCAGTGGTAGGACAGGCTCCTCCATGAACACTGAAGCTTTCTTT. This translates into CSGRTGSSMNTEAFF.

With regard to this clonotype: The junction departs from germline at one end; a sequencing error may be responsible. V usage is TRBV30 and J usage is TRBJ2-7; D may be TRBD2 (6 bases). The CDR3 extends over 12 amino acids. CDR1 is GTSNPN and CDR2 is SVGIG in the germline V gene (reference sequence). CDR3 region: CAGSVGGYEQYF. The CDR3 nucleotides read TGTGCCGGGAGTGTGGGGGGCTACGAGCAGTACTTC. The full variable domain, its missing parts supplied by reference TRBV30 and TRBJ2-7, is SQTIHQWPATLVQPVGSPLSLECTVEGTSNPNLYWYRQAAGRGLQLLFYSVGIGQISSEVPQNLSASRPQDRQFILSSKKLLLSDSGFYLCAGSVGGYEQYFGPGTRLTVT.

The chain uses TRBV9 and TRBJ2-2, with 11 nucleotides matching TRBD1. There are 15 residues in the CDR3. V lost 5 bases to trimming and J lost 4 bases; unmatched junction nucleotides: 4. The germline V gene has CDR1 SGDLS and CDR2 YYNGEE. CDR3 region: CASSTGQGVTGELFF. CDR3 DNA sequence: TGTGCCAGCAGTACGGGACAGGGGGTCACCGGGGAGCTGTTTTTT.

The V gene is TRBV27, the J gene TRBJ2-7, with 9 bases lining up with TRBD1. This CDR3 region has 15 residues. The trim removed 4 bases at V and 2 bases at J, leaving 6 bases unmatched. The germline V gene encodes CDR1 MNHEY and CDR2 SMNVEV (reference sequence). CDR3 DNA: TGTGCCAGCAGTTCCCTCGGGACAGGGACCTACGAGCAGTACTTC. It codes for CASSSLGTGTYEQYF.

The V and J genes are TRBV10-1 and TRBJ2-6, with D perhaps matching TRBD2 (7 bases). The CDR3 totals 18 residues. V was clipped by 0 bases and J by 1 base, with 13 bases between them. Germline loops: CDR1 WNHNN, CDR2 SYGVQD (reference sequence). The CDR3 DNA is TGCGCCAGCAGTGAGTCGGGAAAGGGGGGGTCTGGGGCCAACGTCCTGACTTTC. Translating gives CASSESGKGGSGANVLTF.

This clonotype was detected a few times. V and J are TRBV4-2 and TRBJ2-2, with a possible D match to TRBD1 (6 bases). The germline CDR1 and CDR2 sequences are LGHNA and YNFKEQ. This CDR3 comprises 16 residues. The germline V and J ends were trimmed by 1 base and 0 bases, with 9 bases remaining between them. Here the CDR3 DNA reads TGTGCCAGCAGCCAAGGGGGACATACGAACACCGGGGAGCTGTTTTTT. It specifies CASSQGGHTNTGELFF.